This T cell receptor beta chain was obtained from a study of radiotherapy plus CTLA-4 blockade in lung cancer. In the study overall: Objective response was observed in roughly 20% of patients, and disease control in 31%. Study-wide results and caveats: After radiotherapy and ipilimumab, tumor-derived clones expanded in peripheral blood.

Clones were read by immunoSEQ multiplex PCR, and TCRdb kept only the in-frame ones, dropping some. The sample records 85,000 to 100,000 clones, more than 70% being singletons. About this clone itself: Its antigen remains unknown.

Germline-derived CDR1 and CDR2 are ENHRY and SYGVKD. Trimming removed 3 bases from V and 4 bases from J; junction bases left unmatched: 17. The CDR3 has 19 residues. The starting material was peripheral blood, obtained from a patient treated with radiotherapy plus ipilimumab. The clonotype comes from a human donor with non-small cell lung cancer that progressed on radiotherapy plus ipilimumab. The rearrangement joins TRBV10-3 to TRBJ2-5; the match to TRBD2 covers 10 bases. The CDR3 DNA reads TGTGCCATCAGTGATAAGGTCCTAGCGGGAGAGAGCGGACGAGAGACCCAGTACTTC. It translates to CAISDKVLAGESGRETQYF.